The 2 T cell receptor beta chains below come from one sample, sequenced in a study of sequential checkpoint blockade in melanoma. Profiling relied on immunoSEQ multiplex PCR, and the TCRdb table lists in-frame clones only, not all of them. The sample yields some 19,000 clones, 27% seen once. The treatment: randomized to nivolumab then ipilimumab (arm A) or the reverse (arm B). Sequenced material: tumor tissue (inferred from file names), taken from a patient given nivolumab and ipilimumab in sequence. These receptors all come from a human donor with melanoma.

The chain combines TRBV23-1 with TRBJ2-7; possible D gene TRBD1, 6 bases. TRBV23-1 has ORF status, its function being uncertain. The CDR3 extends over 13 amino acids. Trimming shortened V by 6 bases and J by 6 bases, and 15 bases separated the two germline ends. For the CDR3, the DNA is TGCGCCAGCAGCTTGGCAGGGGCAAGCGAGCAGTACTTC. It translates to CASSLAGASEQYF.

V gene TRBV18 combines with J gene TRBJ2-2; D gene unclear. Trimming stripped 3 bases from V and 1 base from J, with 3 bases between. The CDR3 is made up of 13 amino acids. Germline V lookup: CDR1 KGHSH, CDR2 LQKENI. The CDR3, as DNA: TGTGCCAGCTCACCCCAGAACACCGGGGAGCTGTTTTTT. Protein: CASSPQNTGELFF.